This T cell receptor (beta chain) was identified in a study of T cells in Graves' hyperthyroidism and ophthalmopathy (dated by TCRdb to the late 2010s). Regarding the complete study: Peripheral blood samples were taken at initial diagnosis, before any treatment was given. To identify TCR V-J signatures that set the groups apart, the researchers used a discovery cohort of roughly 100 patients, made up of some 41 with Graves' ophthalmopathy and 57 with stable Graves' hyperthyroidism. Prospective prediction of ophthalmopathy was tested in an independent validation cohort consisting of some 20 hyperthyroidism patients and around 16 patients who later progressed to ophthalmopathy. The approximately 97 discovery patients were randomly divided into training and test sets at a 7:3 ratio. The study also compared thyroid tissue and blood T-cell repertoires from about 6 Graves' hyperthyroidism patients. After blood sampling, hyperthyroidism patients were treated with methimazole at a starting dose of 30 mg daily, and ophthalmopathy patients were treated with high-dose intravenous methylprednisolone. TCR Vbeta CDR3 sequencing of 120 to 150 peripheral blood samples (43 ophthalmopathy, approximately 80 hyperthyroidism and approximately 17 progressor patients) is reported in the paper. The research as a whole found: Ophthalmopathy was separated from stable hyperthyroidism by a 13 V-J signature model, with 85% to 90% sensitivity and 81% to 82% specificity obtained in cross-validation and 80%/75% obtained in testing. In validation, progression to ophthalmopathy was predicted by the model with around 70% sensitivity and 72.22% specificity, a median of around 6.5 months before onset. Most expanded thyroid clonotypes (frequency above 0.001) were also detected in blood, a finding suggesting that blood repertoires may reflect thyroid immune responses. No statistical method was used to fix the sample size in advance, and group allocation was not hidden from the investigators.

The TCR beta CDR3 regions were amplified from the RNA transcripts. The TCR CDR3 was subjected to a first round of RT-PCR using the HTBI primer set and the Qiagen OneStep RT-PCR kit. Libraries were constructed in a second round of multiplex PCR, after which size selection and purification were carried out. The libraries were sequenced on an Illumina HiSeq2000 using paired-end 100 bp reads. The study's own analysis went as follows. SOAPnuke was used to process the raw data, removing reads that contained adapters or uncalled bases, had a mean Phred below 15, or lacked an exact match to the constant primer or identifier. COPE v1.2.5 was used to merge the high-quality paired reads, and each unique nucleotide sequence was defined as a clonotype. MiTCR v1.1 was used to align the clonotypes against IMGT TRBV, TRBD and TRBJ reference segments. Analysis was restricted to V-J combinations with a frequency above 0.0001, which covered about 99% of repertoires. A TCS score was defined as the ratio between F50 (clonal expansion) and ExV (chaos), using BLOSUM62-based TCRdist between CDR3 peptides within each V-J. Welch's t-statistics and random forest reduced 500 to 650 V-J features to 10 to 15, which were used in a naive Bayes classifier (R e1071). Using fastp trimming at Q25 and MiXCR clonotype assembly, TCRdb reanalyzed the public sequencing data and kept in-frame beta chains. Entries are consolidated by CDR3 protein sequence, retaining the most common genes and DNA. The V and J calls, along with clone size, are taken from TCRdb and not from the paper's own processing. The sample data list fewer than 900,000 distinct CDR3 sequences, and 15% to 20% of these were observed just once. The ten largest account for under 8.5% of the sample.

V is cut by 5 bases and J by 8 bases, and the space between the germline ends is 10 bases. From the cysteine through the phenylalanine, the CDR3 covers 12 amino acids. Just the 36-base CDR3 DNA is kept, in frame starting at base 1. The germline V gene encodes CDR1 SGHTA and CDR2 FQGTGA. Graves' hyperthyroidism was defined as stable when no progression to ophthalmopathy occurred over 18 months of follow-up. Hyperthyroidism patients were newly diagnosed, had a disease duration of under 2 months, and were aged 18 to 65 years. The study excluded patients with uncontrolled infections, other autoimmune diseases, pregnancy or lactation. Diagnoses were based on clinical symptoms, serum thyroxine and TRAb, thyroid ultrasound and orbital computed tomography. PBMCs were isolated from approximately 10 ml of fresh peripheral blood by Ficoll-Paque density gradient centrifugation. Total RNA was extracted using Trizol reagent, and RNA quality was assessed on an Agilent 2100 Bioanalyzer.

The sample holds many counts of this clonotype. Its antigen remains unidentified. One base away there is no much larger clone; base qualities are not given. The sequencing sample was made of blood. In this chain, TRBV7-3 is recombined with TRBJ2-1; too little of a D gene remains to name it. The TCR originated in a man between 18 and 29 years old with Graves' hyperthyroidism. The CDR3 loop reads CASSIGRDEQFF. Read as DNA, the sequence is TGTGCCAGCAGCATAGGGCGAGATGAGCAGTTCTTC.